The entry below describes one T cell receptor beta chain. Its antigen is still unknown. The source of the sample is a study of T cells after yellow fever vaccination. General study results and limits: A minor fraction of clonotypes spanned both CD4 and CD8 compartments. Subsequent booster samples again held most clones from primary vaccination (less than 98% CD4, approximately 86% CD8).

With 6 bases removed from V and 14 bases from J, the gap between germline ends came to 17 bases. The CDR3 has 13 residues. Germline CDR1 reads MRHNA; CDR2 reads SNTAGT. TCRdb reprocessed the 5' RACE reads with MiXCR, giving one entry per CDR3 protein. In the table there are fewer than 450,000 distinct CDR3 sequences, 9.5% to 13% of which are singletons. The sequence was collected from a man aged 18-30 years who received the YFV17D yellow fever vaccine. The chain links TRBV6-4 to TRBJ1-6, with D perhaps matching TRBD1 (5 bases). The sample in question was PBMCs, obtained on the day of the first yellow fever vaccination. The CDR3 DNA reads as TGTGCCAGCAGCCAGGACACGTACGGGGCCCTCCACTTT. Translating it yields CASSQDTYGALHF.